This T cell receptor (beta chain) is drawn from a study of blood T cell repertoires in COVID-19. Study context: Samples came from the United States, Italy and Spain, spanning acute and convalescent COVID-19. T cells, B-cell-depleted T cells, or PBMCs supplied cDNA or gDNA.

Trimming removed 1 base from V and 6 bases from J; junction bases left unmatched: 5. This CDR3 spans 15 amino acids. Germline-derived CDR1 and CDR2 are LNHDA and SQIVND (reference sequence). In the original processing: Reference gene primer amplification gave nucleated cell count estimates. Using immunoSEQ multiplex PCR, the repertoire was profiled, and TCRdb retains in-frame clones only, with some absent. The D gene and trimming were derived from the DNA, and the V and J assignments and clone size from that table. The table lists tens of thousands of clones, almost 85% of them singletons. The sequence derives from a human donor in a cohort sampled during active COVID-19. The sequencing sample was made of peripheral blood. V usage is TRBV19 and J usage is TRBJ2-2, with 7 bases aligning to TRBD1. The CDR3 bases are TGTGCCAGTAGTATAGGGGCACAGGGGTCCGGGGAGCTGTTTTTT. Translation gives CASSIGAQGSGELFF.